Below are 18 T cell receptor beta chains sequenced from a single sample in a study of cytomegalovirus exposure and HLA in healthy donors. The PCR made use of 60 Vbeta and 13 Jbeta primers. Clones were sequenced by immunoSEQ multiplex PCR, and TCRdb holds only the in-frame ones, with some missing. The sample records more than 95,000 clones, 8% to 11% being singletons. Sequences were obtained from PBMCs. These receptors were obtained from a young woman in good health and CMV-seropositive.

In this sample, this clone turned up a few times. The DNA for the CDR3 is TGTGCCAGCAGTTCCCCCGGTCTAACTAATGAAAAACTGTTTTTT. Translating gives CASSSPGLTNEKLFF. V and J are TRBV28 and TRBJ1-4; D is unresolved. V lost 4 bases, J lost 1 base, and 10 bases lay in between. The CDR3 covers 15 residues. Germline lookup yields CDR1 MDHEN and CDR2 SYDVKM.

In this sample, this clone turned up a few times. The gene calls are TRBV10-3 and TRBJ1-1, with D possibly being TRBD1 (6 bases). V was trimmed by 11 bases and J by 4 bases, leaving 20 bases between them. The V gene's germline CDR1 is ENHRY and CDR2 SYGVKD. The CDR3 contains 14 residues. CDR3 in amino acids: CAASGVAAVTEAFF. The CDR3 DNA sequence: TGTGCCGCTTCAGGGGTAGCCGCGGTCACTGAAGCTTTCTTT.

This clone has a single count. The genes are TRBV28 and TRBJ1-5; D might be TRBD1 (5 bases). The CDR3 loop spans 15 amino acids. V lost 2 bases to trimming and J lost 7 bases, with 15 bases between them. CDR1 and CDR2 from the germline V gene are MDHEN and SYDVKM. CDR3 loop: CASSLKGAFGQPQHF. The CDR3 region has the DNA TGTGCCAGCAGTTTAAAAGGGGCTTTTGGGCAGCCCCAGCATTTT.

The table lists this clone with a few counts. The chain couples TRBV5-4 to TRBJ2-3; 7 bases are a match to TRBD2. V shed 6 bases, J shed 0 bases, and the junction held 7 bases outside the gene matches. This CDR3 has 15 amino acids. Per germline, CDR1 SGHNT and CDR2 YYREEE (reference sequence). The CDR3 nucleotides are TGTGCCAGCATAGCGGGCCCGGGTAGCACAGATACGCAGTATTTT. Translating it yields CASIAGPGSTDTQYF.

This chain joins TRBV7-9 and TRBJ1-6, with D possibly being TRBD1 (5 bases). The germline gives CDR1 SEHNR, CDR2 FQNEAQ (reference sequence). Trimming cost V 1 base and J 7 bases, with 11 bases left between them. The CDR3 has 15 amino acids. This CDR3 reads CASSLDGGGNSPLHF. DNA for the CDR3: TGTGCCAGCAGCTTAGATGGTGGGGGGAATTCACCCCTCCACTTT.

This rearrangement joins TRBV28 to TRBJ1-5; D is uncertain. V gave up 5 bases and J gave up 6 bases, with 11 bases separating them. Germline lookup yields CDR1 MDHEN and CDR2 SYDVKM. This CDR3 comprises 13 residues. DNA of the CDR3: TGTGCCAGCAGTCCTACCCGAGTTCAGCCCCAGCATTTT. It translates to CASSPTRVQPQHF.

This clone was detected only a few times. V gene TRBV28 combines with J gene TRBJ1-5; TRBD1 matches at 9 bases. There are 13 residues in the CDR3. The germline V gene encodes CDR1 MDHEN and CDR2 SYDVKM. Trimming at V came to 5 bases and at J to 11 bases, leaving 7 bases not matched to a gene. The CDR3 reads CASSITGGIAQHF. The CDR3 nucleotides read TGTGCCAGCAGTATAACAGGGGGCATAGCCCAGCATTTT.

This clone was detected a few times. The chain uses TRBV5-6 and TRBJ2-1, with a possible D match to TRBD2 (5 bases). Germline-derived CDR1 and CDR2 are SGHDT and YYEEEE. This CDR3 has 17 residues. Trimming pared 1 base from V and 4 bases from J, leaving 18 bases between. As DNA, the CDR3 is TGTGCCAGCAGCTTGTCGATCGAGGACTTGACATACAATGAGCAGTTCTTC. Its protein product is CASSLSIEDLTYNEQFF.

This clone was detected a few times. V is TRBV2 and J is TRBJ1-2; D is possibly TRBD1 (5 bases). Germline CDR1 is SNHLY and CDR2 is FYNNEI. CDR3 length equals 13 residues. V was cut by 4 bases and J by 8 bases, with 14 bases left in between. Here the CDR3 reads CASSGLTVGGYTF. DNA of the CDR3: TGTGCCAGCAGTGGATTGACAGTGGGAGGCTACACCTTC.

The gene calls are TRBV2 and TRBJ2-6, with TRBD1 matching over 7 bases. Germline CDR1 reads SNHLY; CDR2 reads FYNNEI. The V segment lost 7 bases and the J segment 0 bases; nucleotides outside the gene matches: 3. The CDR3 is 15 amino acids. CDR3 loop: CASIQGDSGANVLTF. As DNA, the CDR3 is TGTGCCAGCATTCAGGGGGACTCTGGGGCCAACGTCCTGACTTTC.

J is TRBJ2-3 and V is TRBV11-3; D remains ambiguous. The germline gives CDR1 SGHNT, CDR2 YENEEA. The CDR3 is 12 residues long. The V end lost 5 bases, the J end lost 0 bases, and 3 bases lay between the germline ends. CDR3 amino acids: CASSLSTDTQYF. CDR3 coding DNA: TGTGCCAGCAGCCTCAGCACAGATACGCAGTATTTT.

The chain recombines TRBV6-5 with TRBJ1-1, with D uncertain. V was trimmed by 2 bases and J by 0 bases, leaving 13 bases between them. Germline-derived CDR1 and CDR2 are MNHEY and SVGAGI. The CDR3 has 16 residues. CDR3 protein: CASSYVGVAMNTEAFF. The CDR3 bases are TGTGCCAGCAGTTACGTGGGAGTGGCTATGAACACTGAAGCTTTCTTT.

A few counts support this clone. V and J are TRBV27 and TRBJ1-5; D is possibly TRBD1 (6 bases). This CDR3 is built from 15 residues. Germline V gives CDR1 MNHEY, CDR2 SMNVEV (reference sequence). Trimming removed 6 bases from V and 0 bases from J, with 12 bases in between. CDR3: CASRPGTYSNQPQHF. For the CDR3, the DNA is TGTGCCAGCAGGCCCGGGACATATAGCAATCAGCCCCAGCATTTT.

This clone has only a few counts. The chain combines TRBV7-8 with TRBJ2-1; TRBD2 matches at 9 bases. V was clipped by 0 bases and J by 2 bases; unmatched bases: 5. The CDR3 loop spans 17 amino acids. The germline gives CDR1 SGHVS, CDR2 FQNEAQ. This CDR3 is CASSLASGSWAYNEQFF. The DNA of the CDR3 is TGTGCCAGCAGCTTAGCTAGCGGGAGCTGGGCCTACAATGAGCAGTTCTTC.

This rearrangement joins TRBV7-9 to TRBJ1-2, with D unclear. The CDR3 has 13 amino acids. Germline V lookup: CDR1 SEHNR, CDR2 FQNEAQ (reference sequence). V lost 4 bases and J 8 bases, leaving 14 bases between the germline ends. CDR3: CASSSPQRRGYTF. As DNA, the CDR3 is TGTGCCAGCAGCTCCCCTCAAAGGAGGGGCTACACCTTC.

V is TRBV5-1 and J is TRBJ1-1; a possible D gene is TRBD1 (6 bases). The CDR3 has 16 residues. V lost 0 bases and J 4 bases, leaving 16 bases between the germline ends. The germline gives CDR1 SGHRS, CDR2 YFSETQ. CDR3 protein: CASSLDPAGAGTEAFF. CDR3 nucleotide sequence: TGCGCCAGCAGCTTGGACCCCGCGGGGGCCGGCACTGAAGCTTTCTTT.

The J gene is TRBJ2-7, the V gene TRBV14; TRBD1 matches at 10 bases. The V gene end was trimmed by 2 bases and the J gene end by 2 bases; junction bases not matched to a gene: 6. The CDR3 covers 16 residues. The germline gives CDR1 SGHDN, CDR2 FVKESK. The CDR3 coding sequence is TGTGCCAGCAGCCAATGGCCGGGACAGGGGACCTACGAGCAGTACTTC. Translated, it gives CASSQWPGQGTYEQYF.

Ten or more counts support this clone. The chain links TRBV10-3 to TRBJ2-5, with D perhaps matching TRBD1 (5 bases). Germline V lookup: CDR1 ENHRY, CDR2 SYGVKD. Trimming pared 8 bases from V and 4 bases from J, leaving 11 bases between. This CDR3 has 12 residues. The CDR3 protein is CAISGQGETQYF. In nucleotides, the CDR3 is TGTGCCATCTCTGGGCAGGGAGAGACCCAGTACTTC.